The rows below give T cell receptor beta chains drawn from one sample of a study of post-analysis software for immune sequencing data. From the PCR reads, TCRdb called clonotypes with MiXCR, one entry per CDR3 protein. The sample includes some 890,000 distinct CDR3 sequences, 53% seen only once; the top ten take roughly 4.4%. The specimen sequenced was blood. The source of these receptors is a girl aged 5-17 years with multiple sclerosis. The CDR3 runs from the conserved cysteine through the conserved F or W. D genes are given only for firm matches. A row's size may be missing; if present it is once, few, many or a size class.

V gene: TRBV12-3/TRBV12-4
J gene: TRBJ2-5
D gene: -
clone size: -
CDR3 protein: CASSHHHEETQYF
CDR3 DNA: TGTGCCAGCAGTCACCACCATGAAGAGACCCAGTACTTC

V gene: TRBV28
J gene: TRBJ1-5
D gene: -
clone size: -
CDR3 protein: CASSLRLGGNQPQHF
CDR3 DNA: TGTGCCAGCAGTTTACGCCTGGGAGGCAATCAGCCCCAGCATTTT

V gene: TRBV9
J gene: TRBJ2-7
D gene: -
clone size: -
CDR3 protein: CASSADAGRVYEQYF
CDR3 DNA: TGTGCCAGCAGCGCAGATGCGGGCAGAGTCTACGAGCAGTACTTC

V gene: TRBV25-1
J gene: TRBJ1-4
D gene: -
clone size: -
CDR3 protein: CASSESGGPSEKLFF
CDR3 DNA: TGTGCCAGCAGTGAATCGGGGGGACCCTCTGAAAAACTGTTTTTT

V gene: TRBV20-1
J gene: TRBJ2-3
D gene: -
clone size: few
CDR3 protein: CSAPGWIRTDTQYF
CDR3 DNA: TGCAGTGCCCCCGGGTGGATAAGAACAGATACGCAGTATTTT

V gene: TRBV7-3
J gene: TRBJ2-6
D gene: -
clone size: few
CDR3 protein: CASSLKPSSQRSEKGANVLTF
CDR3 DNA: TGTGCCAGCAGCTTAAAACCGTCAAGTCAGAGATCTGAGAAAGGGGCCAACGTCCTGACTTTC

V gene: TRBV4-1
J gene: TRBJ1-4
D gene: TRBD1
clone size: -
CDR3 protein: CASSQHRGREKLFF
CDR3 DNA: TGCGCCAGCAGCCAACACAGGGGACGAGAAAAACTGTTTTTT

V gene: TRBV7-9
J gene: TRBJ2-7
D gene: -
clone size: few
CDR3 protein: CASISDGSYEQYF
CDR3 DNA: TGTGCCAGCATCTCGGACGGATCCTACGAGCAGTACTTC

V gene: TRBV5-1
J gene: TRBJ1-2
D gene: -
clone size: few
CDR3 protein: CASSLGINYGYTF
CDR3 DNA: TGCGCCAGCAGCTTGGGCATTAACTATGGCTACACCTTC

V gene: TRBV7-8
J gene: TRBJ2-5
D gene: TRBD2
clone size: -
CDR3 protein: CASSQRLAGGPQETQYF
CDR3 DNA: TGTGCCAGCAGCCAAAGACTAGCGGGAGGGCCCCAAGAGACCCAGTACTTC

V gene: TRBV11-2
J gene: TRBJ1-2
D gene: -
clone size: -
CDR3 protein: CASSLSGQLYGYTF
CDR3 DNA: TGTGCCAGCAGCTTATCCGGACAGCTCTATGGCTACACCTTC

V gene: TRBV4-1
J gene: TRBJ1-1
D gene: -
clone size: -
CDR3 protein: CASSQEAGINTEAFF
CDR3 DNA: TGCGCCAGCAGCCAAGAGGCAGGGATCAACACTGAAGCTTTCTTT

V gene: TRBV7-3
J gene: TRBJ2-1
D gene: TRBD1
clone size: few
CDR3 protein: CASSTTGDAYNEQFF
CDR3 DNA: TGTGCCAGCAGCACTACAGGGGATGCCTACAATGAGCAGTTCTTC

V gene: TRBV3-1
J gene: TRBJ2-1
D gene: -
clone size: few
CDR3 protein: CASSQESGYNEQFF
CDR3 DNA: TGTGCCAGCAGCCAAGAGAGCGGGTACAATGAGCAGTTCTTC

V gene: TRBV5-1
J gene: TRBJ2-1
D gene: TRBD1
clone size: few
CDR3 protein: CASSLMAPGQGVDEQFF
CDR3 DNA: TGCGCCAGCAGCTTGATGGCGCCGGGACAGGGGGTGGATGAGCAGTTCTTC

V gene: TRBV14
J gene: TRBJ2-7
D gene: -
clone size: -
CDR3 protein: CASSQVYQSYEQYF
CDR3 DNA: TGTGCCAGCAGCCAAGTCTACCAATCCTACGAGCAGTACTTC

V gene: TRBV7-2
J gene: TRBJ1-1
D gene: -
clone size: once
CDR3 protein: CASSLERGRAEAFF
CDR3 DNA: TGTGCCAGCAGCTTAGAGCGGGGGAGGGCTGAAGCTTTCTTT

V gene: TRBV20-1
J gene: TRBJ1-1
D gene: TRBD1
clone size: few
CDR3 protein: CSASQGAVDTEAFF
CDR3 DNA: TGCAGTGCTTCACAGGGGGCTGTCGACACTGAAGCTTTCTTT

V gene: TRBV5-1
J gene: TRBJ1-4
D gene: -
clone size: few
CDR3 protein: CASSAAPIGEKLFF
CDR3 DNA: TGCGCCAGCAGTGCCGCCCCAATAGGGGAAAAACTGTTTTTT

V gene: TRBV10-3
J gene: TRBJ2-2
D gene: -
clone size: -
CDR3 protein: CAILGKSNTGELFF
CDR3 DNA: TGTGCCATCTTAGGCAAATCGAACACCGGGGAGCTGTTTTTT

V gene: TRBV29-1
J gene: TRBJ2-1
D gene: -
clone size: -
CDR3 protein: CSVERGASYNEQFF
CDR3 DNA: TGCAGCGTTGAACGAGGGGCCTCCTACAATGAGCAGTTCTTC

V gene: TRBV7-2
J gene: TRBJ2-3
D gene: -
clone size: -
CDR3 protein: CASTAGSTDTQYF
CDR3 DNA: TGTGCCAGCACCGCGGGTAGCACAGATACGCAGTATTTT

V gene: TRBV7-3
J gene: TRBJ2-1
D gene: TRBD2
clone size: few
CDR3 protein: CASSRGRGAENEQFF
CDR3 DNA: TGTGCCAGCAGTCGGGGGAGGGGAGCAGAGAATGAGCAGTTCTTC

V gene: TRBV6-4
J gene: TRBJ2-3
D gene: -
clone size: few
CDR3 protein: CASSVGAQGATDTQYF
CDR3 DNA: TGTGCCAGCAGTGTTGGGGCGCAAGGGGCCACAGATACGCAGTATTTT

V gene: TRBV29-1
J gene: TRBJ1-2
D gene: -
clone size: -
CDR3 protein: CSATATNTNYGYTF
CDR3 DNA: TGCAGCGCCACGGCCACCAATACTAACTATGGCTACACCTTC

V gene: TRBV20-1
J gene: TRBJ1-1
D gene: -
clone size: few
CDR3 protein: CSARKGNTEAFF
CDR3 DNA: TGCAGTGCTAGAAAGGGGAACACTGAAGCTTTCTTT

V gene: TRBV5-1
J gene: TRBJ1-1
D gene: -
clone size: -
CDR3 protein: CASSLGGQMNTEAFF
CDR3 DNA: TGCGCCAGCAGCTTGGGCGGACAAATGAACACTGAAGCTTTCTTT

V gene: TRBV5-1
J gene: TRBJ2-1
D gene: -
clone size: -
CDR3 protein: CASSLVGGAGRGDEQFF
CDR3 DNA: TGCGCCAGCAGCTTGGTAGGCGGGGCGGGGCGAGGCGATGAGCAGTTCTTC

V gene: TRBV20-1
J gene: TRBJ2-1
D gene: -
clone size: -
CDR3 protein: CSARGPGPLDEQFF
CDR3 DNA: TGCAGTGCTAGGGGGCCGGGGCCCTTAGATGAGCAGTTCTTC

V gene: TRBV29-1
J gene: TRBJ2-1
D gene: -
clone size: -
CDR3 protein: CSVAQGRPYNEQFF
CDR3 DNA: TGCAGCGTCGCACAGGGGAGGCCCTACAATGAGCAGTTCTTC

V gene: TRBV7-2
J gene: TRBJ1-2
D gene: -
clone size: -
CDR3 protein: CASSLMRGYDYGYTF
CDR3 DNA: TGTGCCAGCAGCTTAATGAGGGGCTATGACTATGGCTACACCTTC

V gene: TRBV3-1
J gene: TRBJ2-1
D gene: TRBD1
clone size: few
CDR3 protein: CASSLRPGQGVNEQFF
CDR3 DNA: TGTGCCAGCAGCCTAAGACCGGGACAGGGGGTCAATGAGCAGTTCTTC

V gene: TRBV7-3
J gene: TRBJ2-3
D gene: TRBD1
clone size: -
CDR3 protein: CASSLTGKGQGGADTQYF
CDR3 DNA: TGTGCCAGCAGCTTAACTGGAAAAGGACAGGGAGGCGCAGATACGCAGTATTTT

V gene: TRBV10-3
J gene: TRBJ2-3
D gene: TRBD1
clone size: few
CDR3 protein: CAISESRQGATDTQYF
CDR3 DNA: TGTGCCATCAGTGAGTCGAGACAGGGGGCCACAGATACGCAGTATTTT

V gene: TRBV29-1
J gene: TRBJ2-1
D gene: TRBD2
clone size: -
CDR3 protein: CSVVAGVRLGEQFF
CDR3 DNA: TGCAGCGTCGTAGCGGGAGTTAGATTAGGTGAGCAGTTCTTC

V gene: TRBV5-1
J gene: TRBJ2-6
D gene: TRBD1
clone size: -
CDR3 protein: CASSSLGTGGSGANVLTF
CDR3 DNA: TGCGCCAGCAGCTCCTTAGGGACAGGGGGCTCTGGGGCCAACGTCCTGACTTTC

V gene: TRBV5-1
J gene: TRBJ2-7
D gene: TRBD2
clone size: few
CDR3 protein: CASSTGLAGRYEQYF
CDR3 DNA: TGCGCCAGCAGCACGGGACTAGCGGGACGCTACGAGCAGTACTTC

V gene: TRBV7-8
J gene: TRBJ2-4
D gene: -
clone size: once
CDR3 protein: CASSFATESTSKYF
CDR3 DNA: TGTGCCAGCAGCTTTGCTACGGAATCTACGAGCAAGTACTTC

V gene: TRBV10-3
J gene: TRBJ1-2
D gene: -
clone size: few
CDR3 protein: CAISPSGQDGYTF
CDR3 DNA: TGTGCCATCAGCCCAAGTGGGCAGGATGGCTACACCTTC

V gene: TRBV5-1
J gene: TRBJ2-1
D gene: TRBD2
clone size: few
CDR3 protein: CASSLVSGSKDEQFF
CDR3 DNA: TGCGCCAGCAGCTTGGTTAGCGGGAGCAAAGATGAGCAGTTCTTC

V gene: TRBV7-8
J gene: TRBJ2-7
D gene: TRBD2
clone size: -
CDR3 protein: CASSFPGTRSYEQYF
CDR3 DNA: TGTGCCAGCAGCTTCCCCGGGACTAGGTCCTACGAGCAGTACTTC

V gene: TRBV5-6
J gene: TRBJ1-1
D gene: -
clone size: once
CDR3 protein: CASSYPDSRMNTEAFF
CDR3 DNA: TGTGCCAGCAGCTACCCGGACAGTAGAATGAACACTGAAGCTTTCTTT

V gene: TRBV12-3/TRBV12-4
J gene: TRBJ1-1
D gene: TRBD1
clone size: -
CDR3 protein: CASSYRPGGAYTEAFF
CDR3 DNA: TGTGCCAGCAGTTATAGACCAGGGGGCGCGTACACTGAAGCTTTCTTT

V gene: TRBV20-1
J gene: TRBJ2-7
D gene: TRBD1
clone size: few
CDR3 protein: CSAFDRGPYEQYF
CDR3 DNA: TGCAGTGCCTTCGACAGGGGACCCTACGAGCAGTACTTC

V gene: TRBV5-1
J gene: TRBJ1-2
D gene: -
clone size: few
CDR3 protein: CASSLDIANYGYTF
CDR3 DNA: TGCGCCAGCAGCTTGGACATAGCTAACTATGGCTACACCTTC

V gene: TRBV15
J gene: TRBJ1-2
D gene: -
clone size: few
CDR3 protein: CATSSAGLYGYTF
CDR3 DNA: TGTGCCACCAGCAGCGCAGGGCTCTATGGCTACACCTTC

V gene: TRBV7-9
J gene: TRBJ2-5
D gene: -
clone size: -
CDR3 protein: CASSLASGWETQYF
CDR3 DNA: TGTGCCAGCAGCTTAGCTTCGGGATGGGAGACCCAGTACTTC